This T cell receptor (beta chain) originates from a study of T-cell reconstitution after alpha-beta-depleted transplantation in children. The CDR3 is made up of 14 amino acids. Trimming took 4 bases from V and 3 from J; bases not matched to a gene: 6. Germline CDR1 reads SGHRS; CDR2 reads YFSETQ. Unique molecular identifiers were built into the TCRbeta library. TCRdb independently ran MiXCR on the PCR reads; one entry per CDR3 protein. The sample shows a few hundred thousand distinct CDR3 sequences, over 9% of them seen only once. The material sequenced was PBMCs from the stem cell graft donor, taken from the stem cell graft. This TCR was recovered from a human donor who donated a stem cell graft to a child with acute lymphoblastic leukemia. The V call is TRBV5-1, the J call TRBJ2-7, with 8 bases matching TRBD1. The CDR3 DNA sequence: TGCGCCAGCAGCAGCCGGGACAGGATCTACGAGCAGTACTTC. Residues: CASSSRDRIYEQYF.